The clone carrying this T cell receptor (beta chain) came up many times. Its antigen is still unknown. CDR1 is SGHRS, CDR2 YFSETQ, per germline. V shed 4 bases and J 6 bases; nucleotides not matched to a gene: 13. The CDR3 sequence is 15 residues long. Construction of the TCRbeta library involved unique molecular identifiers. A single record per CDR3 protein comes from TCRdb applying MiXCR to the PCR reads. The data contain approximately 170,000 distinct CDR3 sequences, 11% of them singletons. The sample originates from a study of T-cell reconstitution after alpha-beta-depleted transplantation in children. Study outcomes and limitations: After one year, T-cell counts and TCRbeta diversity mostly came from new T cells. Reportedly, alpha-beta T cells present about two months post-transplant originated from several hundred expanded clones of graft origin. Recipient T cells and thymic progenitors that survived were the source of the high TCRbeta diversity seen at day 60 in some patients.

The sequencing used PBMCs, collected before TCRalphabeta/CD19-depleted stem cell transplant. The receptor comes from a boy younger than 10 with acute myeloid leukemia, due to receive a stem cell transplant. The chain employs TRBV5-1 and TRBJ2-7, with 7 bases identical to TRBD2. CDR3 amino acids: CASSGATSRSGEQYF. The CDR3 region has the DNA TGCGCCAGCAGCGGAGCGACTAGCAGATCTGGCGAGCAGTACTTC. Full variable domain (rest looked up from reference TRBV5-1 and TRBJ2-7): KAGVTQTPRYLIKTRGQQVTLSCSPISGHRSVSWYQQTPGQGLQFLFEYFSETQRNKGNFPGRFSGRQFSNSRSEMNVSTLELGDSALYLCASSGATSRSGEQYFGPGTRLTVT.